Detailed here is one T cell receptor (beta chain). A quantity of about 0.45 to 1 ug RNA underwent reverse transcription using random hexamers. TCRdb independently ran MiXCR on the immunoSEQ multiplex PCR reads; one entry per CDR3 protein. The table lists about 180,000 distinct CDR3 sequences, around 94% of them singletons. Germline V lookup: CDR1 SGHTA, CDR2 FQGTGA. V was shortened by 5 bases and J by 6 bases, with 22 bases between the two germline ends. The CDR3 runs 17 residues. Diagnostic criteria for definite or probable disease, in their recently defined form, were met by the patients with Susac syndrome. The data originate from a study of CD8 T cells in Susac syndrome.

The sample taken for sequencing was CD4+ T cells from PBMCs. The V and J genes are TRBV7-3 and TRBJ2-2, with a weak D call TRBD2 (7 bases). This receptor was taken from a human donor with Susac syndrome. The CDR3 nucleotides are TGTGCCAGCAGCCTCGCGGGGGCCCCTAGTTCATCCGGGGAGCTGTTTTTT. Translated, it gives CASSLAGAPSSSGELFF.